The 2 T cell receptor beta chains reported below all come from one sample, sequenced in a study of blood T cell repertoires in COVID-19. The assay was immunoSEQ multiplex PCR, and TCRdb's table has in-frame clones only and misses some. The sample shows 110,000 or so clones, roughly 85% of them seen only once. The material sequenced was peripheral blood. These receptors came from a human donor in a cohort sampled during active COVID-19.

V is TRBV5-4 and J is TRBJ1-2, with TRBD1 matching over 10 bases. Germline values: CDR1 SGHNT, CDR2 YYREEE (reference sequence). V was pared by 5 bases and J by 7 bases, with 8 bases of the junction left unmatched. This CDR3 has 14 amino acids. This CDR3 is CASSPTGGPSGYTF. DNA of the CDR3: TGTGCCAGCAGTCCGACAGGGGGCCCGTCTGGCTACACCTTC.

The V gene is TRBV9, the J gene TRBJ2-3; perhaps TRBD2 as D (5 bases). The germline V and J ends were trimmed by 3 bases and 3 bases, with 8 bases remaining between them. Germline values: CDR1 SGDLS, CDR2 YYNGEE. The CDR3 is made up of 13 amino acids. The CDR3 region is CASSEGGTDTQYF. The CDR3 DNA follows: TGTGCCAGCAGCGAGGGCGGGACAGATACGCAGTATTTT.